Below, 6 T cell receptor beta chains from the same sample are listed, as sequenced in a study of PD-1 blockade in classical Hodgkin lymphoma. Brentuximab vedotin exposure varied among the patients, all of whom had relapsed after autologous stem cell transplantation. The data were produced by immunoSEQ multiplex PCR, yet TCRdb's version contains in-frame clones alone and is incomplete. The repertoire consists of almost 85,000 clones, with about nine tenths occurring once and the leading ten covering around 20%. The material sequenced was peripheral blood mononuclear cells (PBMCs), taken at baseline. The receptor set was obtained from a human donor with classical Hodgkin lymphoma.

The chain uses TRBV10-3 and TRBJ1-2; D might be TRBD1 (5 bases). Germline V gene sequence: CDR1 ENHRY, CDR2 SYGVKD. Trimming left V 0 bases short and J 4 bases short, with 9 bases between. The CDR3 totals 14 residues. In DNA, the CDR3 is TGTGCCATCAGTGAGTCGGCAGGGCTCTATGGCTACACCTTC. It translates to CAISESAGLYGYTF.

The V and J genes are TRBV5-4 and TRBJ2-7; possible D gene TRBD2, 7 bases. CDR1 is SGHNT and CDR2 is YYREEE in the germline V gene (reference sequence). V lost 3 bases and J lost 5, with 18 bases in between. CDR3 length equals 15 residues. The CDR3 is CASSWGGGLAHEQYF. In DNA, the CDR3 is TGTGCCAGCAGCTGGGGAGGGGGATTAGCCCACGAGCAGTACTTC.

The gene calls are TRBV7-9 and TRBJ1-2, with 9 bases matching TRBD1. This CDR3 contains 17 residues. V lost 3 bases to trimming and J lost 5 bases; unmatched junction nucleotides: 13. Germline-derived CDR1 and CDR2 are SEHNR and FQNEAQ (reference sequence). The CDR3 reads CASSLRGRGQGIYGYTF. CDR3 coding DNA: TGTGCCAGCAGCTTGAGGGGCCGGGGACAGGGTATTTATGGCTACACCTTC.

This chain joins TRBV20-1 and TRBJ1-2; D is unresolved. Germline CDR1 DFQATT, CDR2 SNEGSKA (reference sequence). The CDR3 runs to 11 residues. The ends were cut back, 0 bases at V and 3 bases at J, with 2 bases in the middle. The CDR3: CSAREDYGYTF. The CDR3 coding sequence is TGCAGTGCTAGAGAGGACTATGGCTACACCTTC.

The rearrangement uses TRBV5-1 and TRBJ2-3; a possible D gene is TRBD2 (5 bases). The V end lost 0 bases, the J end lost 4 bases, and 9 bases lay between the germline ends. The CDR3 is 14 amino acids. The germline V gene encodes CDR1 SGHRS and CDR2 YFSETQ. The CDR3 bases are TGCGCCAGCAGCTTGGAAGGAGGACCAGATACGCAGTATTTT. Its translation: CASSLEGGPDTQYF.

The CDR3 region is CASSQGISQNTGELFF. For the CDR3, the DNA is TGCGCCAGCAGCCAAGGTATTAGTCAAAACACCGGGGAGCTGTTTTTT. The genes are TRBV4-3 and TRBJ2-2; no firm D call. This CDR3 comprises 16 residues. V was trimmed by 1 base and J by 2 bases, leaving 11 bases between them. Germline CDR1 is LGHNA and CDR2 is YSLEER.